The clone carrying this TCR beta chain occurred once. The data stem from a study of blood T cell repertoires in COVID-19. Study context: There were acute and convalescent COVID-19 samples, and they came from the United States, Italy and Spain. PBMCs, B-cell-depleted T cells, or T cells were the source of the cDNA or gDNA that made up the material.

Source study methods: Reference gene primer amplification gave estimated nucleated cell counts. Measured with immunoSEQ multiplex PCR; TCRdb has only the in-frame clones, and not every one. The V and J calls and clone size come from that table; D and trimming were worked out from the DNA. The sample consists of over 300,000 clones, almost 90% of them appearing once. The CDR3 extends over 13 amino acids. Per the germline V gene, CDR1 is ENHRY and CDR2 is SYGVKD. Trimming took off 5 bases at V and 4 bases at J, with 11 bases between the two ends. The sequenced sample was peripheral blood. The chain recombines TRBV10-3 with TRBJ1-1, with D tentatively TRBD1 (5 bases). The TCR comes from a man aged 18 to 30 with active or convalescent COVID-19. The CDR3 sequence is CAISPGVGTEAFF. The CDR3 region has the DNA TGTGCCATCAGTCCGGGGGTAGGCACTGAAGCTTTCTTT.